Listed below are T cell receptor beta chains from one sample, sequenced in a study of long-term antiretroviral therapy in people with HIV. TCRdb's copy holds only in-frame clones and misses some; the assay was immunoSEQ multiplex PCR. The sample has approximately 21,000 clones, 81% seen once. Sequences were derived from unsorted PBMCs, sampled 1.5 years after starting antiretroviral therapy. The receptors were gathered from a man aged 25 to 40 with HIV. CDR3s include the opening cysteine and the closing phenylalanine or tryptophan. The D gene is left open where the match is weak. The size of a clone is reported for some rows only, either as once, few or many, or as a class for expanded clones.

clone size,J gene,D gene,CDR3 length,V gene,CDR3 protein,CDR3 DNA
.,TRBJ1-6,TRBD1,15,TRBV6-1,CASSDPGGGYSPLHF,TGTGCCAGCAGTGACCCAGGGGGCGGTTATTCACCCCTCCACTTT
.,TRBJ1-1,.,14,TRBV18,CASSREGGNTEAFF,TGTGCCAGCTCACGCGAGGGGGGTAACACTGAAGCTTTCTTT
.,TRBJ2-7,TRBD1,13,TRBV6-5,CASSRTGLGEQYF,TGTGCCAGCTCCCGGACAGGGCTTGGCGAGCAGTACTTC
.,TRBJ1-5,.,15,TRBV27,CASSHYAGDNQPQHF,TGTGCCAGCAGTCATTACGCAGGTGACAATCAGCCCCAGCATTTT
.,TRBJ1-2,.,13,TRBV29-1,CSADGGRPGGYTF,TGCAGCGCGGATGGGGGGCGCCCTGGTGGCTACACCTTC
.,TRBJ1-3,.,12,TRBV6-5,CASSTSGNTIYF,TGTGCCAGCAGCACCTCTGGAAACACCATATATTTT
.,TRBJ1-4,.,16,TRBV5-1,CASSLILGGTNEKLFF,TGCGCCAGCAGCTTGATTCTTGGGGGTACTAATGAAAAACTGTTTTTT
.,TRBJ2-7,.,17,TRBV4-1,CASSQVLNRVVSYEQYF,TGCGCCAGCAGCCAAGTACTAAACAGGGTCGTCAGCTACGAGCAGTACTTC
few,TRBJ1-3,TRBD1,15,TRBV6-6,CASSATGASGNTIYF,TGTGCCAGCAGTGCGACAGGGGCCTCTGGAAACACCATATATTTT
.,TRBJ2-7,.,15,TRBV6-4,CASNPYRTFSYEQYF,TGTGCCAGCAACCCGTACAGGACCTTCTCCTACGAGCAGTACTTC
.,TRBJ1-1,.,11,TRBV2,CASSPEAEAFF,TGTGCCAGCAGTCCCGAGGCTGAAGCTTTCTTT
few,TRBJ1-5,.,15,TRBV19,CASSPGPDRNQPQHF,TGTGCCAGTAGTCCTGGACCGGACCGCAATCAGCCCCAGCATTTT
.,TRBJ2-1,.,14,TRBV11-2,CASSLTGSYNEQFF,TGTGCCAGCAGCTTAACAGGGAGTTACAATGAGCAGTTCTTC
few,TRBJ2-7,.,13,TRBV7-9,CASSLPGGYEQYF,TGTGCCAGCAGCTTACCGGGCGGCTACGAGCAGTACTTC
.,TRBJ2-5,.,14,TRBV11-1,CASSGKVVRETQYF,TGTGCCAGCAGCGGAAAGGTAGTCAGGGAGACCCAGTACTTC
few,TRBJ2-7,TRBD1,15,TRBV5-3,CARSQKSTGPYEQYF,TGTGCCAGAAGCCAAAAATCGACAGGGCCGTACGAGCAGTACTTC
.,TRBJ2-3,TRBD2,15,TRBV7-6,CASSSRGEGTDTQYF,TGTGCCAGCAGCTCCCGGGGGGAAGGGACAGATACGCAGTATTTT
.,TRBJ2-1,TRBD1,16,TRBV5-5,CASSLVRTGVGNEQFF,TGTGCCAGCAGCTTGGTGCGGACAGGGGTTGGGAATGAGCAGTTCTTC
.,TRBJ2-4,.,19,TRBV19,CASSLGLPWADARRNIQYF,TGTGCCAGTAGCCTAGGACTCCCCTGGGCAGATGCTCGGAGAAACATTCAGTACTTC
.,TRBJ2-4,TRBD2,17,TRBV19,CASSYRWARKLADIQYF,TGTGCCAGTAGTTATAGATGGGCTAGGAAACTAGCGGACATTCAGTACTTC
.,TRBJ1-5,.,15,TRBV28,CASSLRDRSNQPQHF,TGTGCCAGCAGTTTAAGGGACCGGAGCAATCAGCCCCAGCATTTT
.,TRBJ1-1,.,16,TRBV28,CASSPWPRQLNTEAFF,TGTGCCAGCAGTCCATGGCCGAGACAACTGAACACTGAAGCTTTCTTT
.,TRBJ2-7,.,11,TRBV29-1,CSASLEGEQYF,TGCAGCGCCTCCCTGGAAGGCGAGCAGTACTTC
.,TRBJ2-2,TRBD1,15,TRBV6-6,CASSYRDRDTGELFF,TGTGCCAGCAGTTACAGGGACAGGGACACCGGGGAGCTGTTTTTT
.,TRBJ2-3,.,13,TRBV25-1,CASSAGPSDTQYF,TGTGCCAGCAGTGCAGGGCCCTCGGATACGCAGTATTTT
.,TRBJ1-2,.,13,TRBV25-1,CASSGGPDYGYTF,TGTGCCAGCAGTGGGGGACCCGATTATGGCTACACCTTC
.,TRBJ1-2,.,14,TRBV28,CASSEGQSFYGYTF,TGTGCCAGCAGTGAAGGACAGTCCTTCTATGGCTACACCTTC
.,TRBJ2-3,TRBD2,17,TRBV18,CASSPGLAGGALDTQYF,TGTGCCAGCTCACCCGGACTAGCGGGAGGGGCATTAGATACGCAGTATTTT
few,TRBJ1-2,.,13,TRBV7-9,CASSFPGIYGYTF,TGTGCCAGCAGCTTTCCAGGGATCTATGGCTACACCTTC
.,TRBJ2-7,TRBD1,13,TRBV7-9,CASSPGTGGEQYF,TGTGCCAGCAGCCCCGGGACAGGGGGCGAGCAGTACTTC
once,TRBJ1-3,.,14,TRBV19,CASSIRPTGNTIYF,TGTGCCAGTAGTATCCGACCTACTGGAAACACCATATATTTT
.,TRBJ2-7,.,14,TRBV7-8,CASGPTARSYEQYF,TGTGCCAGCGGCCCGACAGCCCGCTCCTACGAGCAGTACTTC
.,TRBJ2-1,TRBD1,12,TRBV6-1,CASSQQGQDQFF,TGTGCCAGCAGCCAACAAGGACAGGACCAGTTCTTC
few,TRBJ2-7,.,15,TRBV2,CASSGVAGVPYEQYF,TGTGCCAGCAGTGGTGTGGCAGGGGTTCCCTACGAGCAGTACTTC
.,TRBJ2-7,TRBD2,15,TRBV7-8,CASSLGGLAGPEQYF,TGTGCCAGCAGCTTGGGCGGACTAGCTGGGCCCGAGCAGTACTTC
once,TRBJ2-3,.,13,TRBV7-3,CASSLTLIDTQYF,TGTGCCAGCAGCTTAACGTTAATCGATACGCAGTATTTT
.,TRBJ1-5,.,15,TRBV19,CASKSSRQVNQPQHF,TGTGCCAGTAAATCATCGCGGCAGGTGAATCAGCCCCAGCATTTT